This TCR beta chain was identified during a study of T cells in Graves' hyperthyroidism and ophthalmopathy. Across the whole study: Peripheral blood was acquired at first diagnosis, ahead of any therapy whatsoever.

Germline lookup yields CDR1 SGDLS and CDR2 YYNGEE. V lost 5 bases, J lost 1 base, and 17 bases stayed unmatched. The CDR3 sequence is 21 residues long. Points from the study as a whole: Blood also contained most expanded thyroid clonotypes above 0.001.

The sample holds one count of this clonotype. Its specificity is not known. Amplification targeted TCR beta CDR3 regions from RNA transcripts. Initially, a first-round RT-PCR of the TCR CDR3 employed the HTBI primer set. TCRdb re-called the multiplex PCR reads with MiXCR, one entry per CDR3 protein. Of some 300,000 distinct CDR3 sequences in the sample, 13% were seen once. The material sequenced was blood. This chain links TRBV9 with TRBJ2-2, with TRBD2 identical over 13 bases. The origin of this receptor is a woman in her twenties or thirties with Graves' hyperthyroidism that later progressed to Graves' ophthalmopathy. The DNA of the CDR3 is TGTGCCAGCAGTGATCCTTTCCAACCGGGACTAGCGGGGATGAACACCGGGGAGCTGTTTTTT. Its protein is CASSDPFQPGLAGMNTGELFF.